The rows below give T cell receptor beta chains drawn from one sample of a study of shared clonotypes between healthy human individuals. Generated by immunoSEQ multiplex PCR, the TCRdb table keeps only in-frame clones and is missing some. The sample has approximately 2.4 million clones; approximately 95% are singletons. What was sequenced was naive CD4+ T cells sorted from blood. The source is a man aged 18-30 years in good health. Each CDR3 is given with its conserved first and last residue. Fields, in order: J gene, D gene, V gene, clone size, CDR3 protein, CDR3 DNA. A D gene is named only where the DNA matches it firmly. Size tells how often a clone was seen (once, few, many) or the class of an expanded clone, and some rows leave it out.

j_call: TRBJ2-7
d_call: TRBD2
v_call: TRBV27
clone_size: -
cdr3_aa: CASRRSGSYEQYF
cdr3_nt: TGTGCCAGCAGGCGGAGCGGGAGCTACGAGCAGTACTTC

j_call: TRBJ2-1
d_call: TRBD2
v_call: TRBV30
clone_size: -
cdr3_aa: CAWAGVKAGEQFF
cdr3_nt: TGTGCCTGGGCGGGGGTTAAAGCGGGGGAGCAGTTCTTC

j_call: TRBJ1-4
d_call: -
v_call: TRBV5-1
clone_size: -
cdr3_aa: CASSFGQGSNEKLFF
cdr3_nt: TGCGCCAGCAGCTTTGGCCAGGGTTCTAATGAAAAACTGTTTTTT

j_call: TRBJ1-1
d_call: -
v_call: TRBV5-1
clone_size: -
cdr3_aa: CASSLTGDTEAFF
cdr3_nt: TGCGCCAGCAGCCTTACAGGAGATACTGAAGCTTTCTTT

j_call: TRBJ1-1
d_call: -
v_call: TRBV28
clone_size: -
cdr3_aa: CASSRMNTEAFF
cdr3_nt: TGTGCCAGCAGTCGGATGAACACTGAAGCTTTCTTT

j_call: TRBJ2-3
d_call: -
v_call: TRBV18
clone_size: -
cdr3_aa: CASSPPSHRTDTQYF
cdr3_nt: TGTGCCAGCTCACCACCGAGCCATCGCACAGATACGCAGTATTTT

j_call: TRBJ1-1
d_call: -
v_call: TRBV18
clone_size: once
cdr3_aa: CASSLSERAEAFF
cdr3_nt: TGTGCCAGCTCACTTTCAGAAAGGGCTGAAGCTTTCTTT

j_call: TRBJ1-1
d_call: -
v_call: TRBV18
clone_size: -
cdr3_aa: CASSPQAVTTEAFF
cdr3_nt: TGTGCCAGCTCACCACAGGCCGTAACGACTGAAGCTTTCTTT

j_call: TRBJ2-1
d_call: -
v_call: TRBV6-5
clone_size: -
cdr3_aa: CAPEDEQFF
cdr3_nt: TGTGCCCCCGAGGATGAGCAGTTCTTC

j_call: TRBJ1-5
d_call: -
v_call: TRBV10-2
clone_size: -
cdr3_aa: CASSIDKGNQPQHF
cdr3_nt: TGCGCCAGCAGCATAGACAAGGGCAATCAGCCCCAGCATTTT

j_call: TRBJ2-1
d_call: -
v_call: TRBV2
clone_size: -
cdr3_aa: CASSRTTRDNEQFF
cdr3_nt: TGTGCCAGCAGTAGAACGACCAGGGACAATGAGCAGTTCTTC

j_call: TRBJ1-3
d_call: -
v_call: TRBV9
clone_size: -
cdr3_aa: CASSVSAGGNTIYF
cdr3_nt: TGTGCCAGCAGCGTATCGGCAGGAGGAAACACCATATATTTT

j_call: TRBJ1-1
d_call: -
v_call: TRBV25-1
clone_size: once
cdr3_aa: CASSRDGEAFF
cdr3_nt: TGTGCCAGCAGTCGGGACGGTGAAGCTTTCTTT

j_call: TRBJ2-3
d_call: TRBD1
v_call: TRBV7-9
clone_size: -
cdr3_aa: CASSLADRGDTQYF
cdr3_nt: TGTGCCAGCAGTCTTGCGGACAGGGGCGATACGCAGTATTTT

j_call: TRBJ2-2
d_call: TRBD2
v_call: TRBV2
clone_size: -
cdr3_aa: CASSEPQRGGYTGELFF
cdr3_nt: TGTGCCAGCAGTGAACCCCAGAGGGGAGGGTATACCGGGGAGCTGTTTTTT

j_call: TRBJ1-5
d_call: -
v_call: TRBV2
clone_size: -
cdr3_aa: CASSKAGTNSNQPQHF
cdr3_nt: TGTGCCAGCAGTAAAGCAGGGACTAATAGCAATCAGCCCCAGCATTTT

j_call: TRBJ1-1
d_call: -
v_call: TRBV7-9
clone_size: -
cdr3_aa: CASSRIEAFF
cdr3_nt: TGTGCCAGCAGCCGGATCGAAGCTTTCTTT

j_call: TRBJ1-4
d_call: TRBD1
v_call: TRBV28
clone_size: -
cdr3_aa: CASHRGHNEKLFF
cdr3_nt: TGTGCCAGCCACAGGGGACATAATGAAAAACTGTTTTTT

j_call: TRBJ1-6
d_call: -
v_call: TRBV9
clone_size: -
cdr3_aa: CASSVWLVLPNNSPLHF
cdr3_nt: TGTGCCAGCAGCGTGTGGTTAGTACTTCCTAATAATTCACCCCTCCACTTT

j_call: TRBJ1-2
d_call: -
v_call: TRBV5-4
clone_size: -
cdr3_aa: CASSLSAAPDYGYTF
cdr3_nt: TGTGCCAGCAGCTTGTCTGCGGCCCCTGACTATGGCTACACCTTC

j_call: TRBJ1-3
d_call: -
v_call: TRBV6-5
clone_size: few
cdr3_aa: CASSRQHSGNTIYF
cdr3_nt: TGTGCCAGCAGCCGTCAGCACTCTGGAAACACCATATATTTT

j_call: TRBJ1-2
d_call: -
v_call: TRBV6-5
clone_size: -
cdr3_aa: CASRPTGYGNYGYTF
cdr3_nt: TGTGCCAGCAGACCCACAGGGTATGGGAACTATGGCTACACCTTC

j_call: TRBJ1-3
d_call: -
v_call: TRBV5-6
clone_size: -
cdr3_aa: CASSLVAALGGGTIYF
cdr3_nt: TGTGCCAGCAGCTTGGTGGCAGCCCTTGGTGGTGGCACCATATATTTT

j_call: TRBJ2-5
d_call: TRBD2
v_call: TRBV10-1
clone_size: -
cdr3_aa: CASSEQTSGQETQYF
cdr3_nt: TGCGCCAGCAGTGAGCAGACTAGCGGTCAAGAGACCCAGTACTTC

j_call: TRBJ1-4
d_call: -
v_call: TRBV30
clone_size: once
cdr3_aa: CAWAPDPINEKLFF
cdr3_nt: TGTGCCTGGGCGCCCGACCCGATTAATGAAAAACTGTTTTTT

j_call: TRBJ1-2
d_call: TRBD1
v_call: TRBV6-6
clone_size: -
cdr3_aa: CASSDTGAYGYTF
cdr3_nt: TGTGCCAGCAGTGACACAGGGGCCTATGGCTACACCTTC

j_call: TRBJ2-2
d_call: -
v_call: TRBV6-5
clone_size: -
cdr3_aa: CASSLAGATGELFF
cdr3_nt: TGTGCCAGCAGTTTGGCGGGGGCCACCGGGGAGCTGTTTTTT

j_call: TRBJ1-6
d_call: -
v_call: TRBV6-1
clone_size: -
cdr3_aa: CASSETVTGPGGVIRSPLHF
cdr3_nt: TGTGCCAGCAGTGAAACGGTAACGGGCCCCGGCGGGGTTATACGGTCACCCCTCCACTTT

j_call: TRBJ2-5
d_call: TRBD1
v_call: TRBV7-2
clone_size: -
cdr3_aa: CASSPWDRPWETQYF
cdr3_nt: TGTGCCAGCAGCCCCTGGGACAGGCCTTGGGAGACCCAGTACTTC

j_call: TRBJ2-3
d_call: TRBD2
v_call: TRBV9
clone_size: -
cdr3_aa: CASSVLEGLAGTDTQYF
cdr3_nt: TGTGCCAGCAGCGTCCTCGAGGGACTAGCGGGCACAGATACGCAGTATTTT

j_call: TRBJ1-5
d_call: -
v_call: TRBV2
clone_size: -
cdr3_aa: CASSATGPNQPQHF
cdr3_nt: TGTGCCAGCAGCGCAACGGGGCCTAATCAGCCCCAGCATTTT

j_call: TRBJ2-3
d_call: -
v_call: TRBV6-1
clone_size: -
cdr3_aa: CASSRPAPTDTQYF
cdr3_nt: TGTGCCAGCAGCAGACCGGCCCCCACAGATACGCAGTATTTT

j_call: TRBJ1-1
d_call: -
v_call: TRBV2
clone_size: -
cdr3_aa: CASTRRGITEAFF
cdr3_nt: TGTGCCAGCACCCGCAGGGGAATCACTGAAGCTTTCTTT

j_call: TRBJ1-5
d_call: -
v_call: TRBV10-2
clone_size: -
cdr3_aa: CASSGVGNQPQHF
cdr3_nt: TGCGCCAGCAGTGGGGTCGGCAATCAGCCCCAGCATTTT

j_call: TRBJ2-1
d_call: TRBD2
v_call: TRBV5-4
clone_size: -
cdr3_aa: CASSLKTSGGNNEQFF
cdr3_nt: TGTGCCAGCAGCTTGAAGACTAGCGGGGGGAACAATGAGCAGTTCTTC

j_call: TRBJ1-5
d_call: -
v_call: TRBV18
clone_size: -
cdr3_aa: CASSPFTVPGTQPQHF
cdr3_nt: TGTGCCAGCTCACCATTTACGGTCCCGGGGACCCAGCCCCAGCATTTT

j_call: TRBJ2-1
d_call: TRBD2
v_call: TRBV5-1
clone_size: -
cdr3_aa: CASSPGLAGGLLFF
cdr3_nt: TGCGCCAGCAGCCCGGGACTAGCGGGGGGTTTACTGTTCTTC

j_call: TRBJ1-6
d_call: TRBD1
v_call: TRBV28
clone_size: -
cdr3_aa: CASSPTGGGGSPLHF
cdr3_nt: TGTGCCAGCAGTCCTACAGGGGGCGGAGGGTCACCCCTCCACTTT